The clone carrying this T cell receptor beta chain appeared a single time. In germline, CDR1 is KGHSH, CDR2 LQKENI. V shed 3 bases and J shed 3 bases, with 9 bases lying between them. This CDR3 contains 14 residues. The sample is drawn from a study of PD-L1 blockade in urothelial cancer. Study context: Male sex and bladder-origin urothelial cancer were recorded for about 90% of the roughly 29 patients. Blood underwent analysis 3 weeks (second dose) and 6 weeks after treatment began.

Some clones are missing from TCRdb's copy, which holds only in-frame ones; the method was immunoSEQ multiplex PCR. This repertoire shows about 51,000 clones, more than 75% found once; its top ten account for more than 15%. The chain links TRBV18 to TRBJ2-1; perhaps TRBD1 as D (5 bases). This sample comprised PBMCs, obtained around atezolizumab (anti-PD-L1) treatment. This sequence was found in a man aged 55 to 69 with urothelial cancer. CDR3 region: CASSPRQGYNEQFF. The CDR3 DNA follows: TGTGCCAGCTCACCTCGGCAGGGCTACAATGAGCAGTTCTTC.